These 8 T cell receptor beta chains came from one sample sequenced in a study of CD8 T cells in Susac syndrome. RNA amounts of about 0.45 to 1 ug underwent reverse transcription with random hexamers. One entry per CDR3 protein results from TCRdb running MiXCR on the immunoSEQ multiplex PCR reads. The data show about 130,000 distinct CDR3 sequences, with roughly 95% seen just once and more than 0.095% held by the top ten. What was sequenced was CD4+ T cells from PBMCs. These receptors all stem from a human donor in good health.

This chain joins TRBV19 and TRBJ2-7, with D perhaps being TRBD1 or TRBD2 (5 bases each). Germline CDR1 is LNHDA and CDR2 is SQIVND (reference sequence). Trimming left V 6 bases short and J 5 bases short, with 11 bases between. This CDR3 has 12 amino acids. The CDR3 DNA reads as TGTGCCAGTAGGGGACCCTTGGACGAGCAGTACTTC. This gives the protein CASRGPLDEQYF.

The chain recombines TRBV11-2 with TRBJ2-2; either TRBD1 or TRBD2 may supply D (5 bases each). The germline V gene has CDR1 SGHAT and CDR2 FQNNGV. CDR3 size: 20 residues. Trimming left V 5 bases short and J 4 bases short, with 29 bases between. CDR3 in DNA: TGTGCCAGCAGCCCCAGTAACATAACGGGACCCGGGAAGAGCACCGGGGAGCTGTTTTTT. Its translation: CASSPSNITGPGKSTGELFF.

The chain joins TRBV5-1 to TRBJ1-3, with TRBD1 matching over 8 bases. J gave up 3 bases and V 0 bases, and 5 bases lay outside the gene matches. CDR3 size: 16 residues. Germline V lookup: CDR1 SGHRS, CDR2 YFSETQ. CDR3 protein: CASSLEPGGYGNTIYF. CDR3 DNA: TGCGCCAGCAGCTTGGAACCAGGGGGCTATGGAAACACCATATATTTT.

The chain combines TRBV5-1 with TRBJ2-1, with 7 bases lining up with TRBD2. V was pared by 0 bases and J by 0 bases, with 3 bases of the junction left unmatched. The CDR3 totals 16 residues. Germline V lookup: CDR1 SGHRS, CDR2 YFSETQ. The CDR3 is CASSLDSGPSYNEQFF. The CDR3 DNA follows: TGCGCCAGCAGCTTGGATAGCGGGCCCTCCTACAATGAGCAGTTCTTC.

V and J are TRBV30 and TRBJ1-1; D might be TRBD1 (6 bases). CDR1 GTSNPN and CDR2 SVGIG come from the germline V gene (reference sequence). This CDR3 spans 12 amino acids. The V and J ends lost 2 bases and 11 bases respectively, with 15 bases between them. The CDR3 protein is CAWSRGQKGAFF. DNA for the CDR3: TGTGCCTGGAGTAGAGGACAGAAGGGGGCTTTCTTT.

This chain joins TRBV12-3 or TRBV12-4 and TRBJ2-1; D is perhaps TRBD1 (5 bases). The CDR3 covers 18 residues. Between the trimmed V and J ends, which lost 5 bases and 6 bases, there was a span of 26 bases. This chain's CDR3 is CASSHRTKTFTSSNEQFF. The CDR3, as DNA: TGTGCCAGCAGTCACCGGACAAAGACTTTCACTTCTAGCAATGAGCAGTTCTTC.

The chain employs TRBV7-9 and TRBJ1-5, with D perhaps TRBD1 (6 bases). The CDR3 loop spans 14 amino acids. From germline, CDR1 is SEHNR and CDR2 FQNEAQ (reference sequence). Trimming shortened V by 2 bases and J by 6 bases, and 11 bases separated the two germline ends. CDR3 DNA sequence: TGTGCCAGCAGCTTATCTGGGGGCAGTCAGCCCCAGCATTTT. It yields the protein CASSLSGGSQPQHF.

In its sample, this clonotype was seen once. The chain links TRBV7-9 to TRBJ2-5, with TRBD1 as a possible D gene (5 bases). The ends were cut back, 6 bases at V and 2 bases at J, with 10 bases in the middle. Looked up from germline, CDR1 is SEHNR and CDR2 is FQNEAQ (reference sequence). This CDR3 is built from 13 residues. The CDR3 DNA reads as TGTGCCAGCAGTAGGGGTCGGCAAGAGACCCAGTACTTC. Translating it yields CASSRGRQETQYF.